A single sample is the source of the 19 T cell receptor beta chains below, sequenced in a study of blood T cell repertoires in COVID-19 (dated by TCRdb to the early 2020s). The library was obtained by the immunoSEQ multiplex PCR assay. In TCRdb, the immuneACCESS table is reduced to in-frame sequences with V and J assigned. These tables do not hold every clone; where another copy was compared, an unresolved V gene accounts for under half, and the others remain unexplained. For this sample the table gives some 100,000 clones, of which almost 90% were detected only once. The ten largest clones represent about 8% of the sample. The sequenced sample consisted of peripheral blood. All receptors come from a woman in her 70s with acute or convalescent COVID-19.

This clone was counted a single time. CDR3 sequence (DNA): TGTGCCAGCAGCCGGGACAGGGGGCACTACGAGCAGTACTTC. Translating it yields CASSRDRGHYEQYF. This chain connects TRBV27 to TRBJ2-7; 12 nucleotides agree with TRBD1. Germline CDR1 reads MNHEY; CDR2 reads SMNVEV (reference sequence). Trimming took 6 bases from V and 3 from J; bases not matched to a gene: 3. This CDR3 is 14 amino acids long.

The genes are TRBV2 and TRBJ2-3; 11 bases match TRBD2. This CDR3 has 17 residues. Losses at the gene ends were 7 bases for V and 1 base for J; bases not matched to a gene: 10. In germline, CDR1 is SNHLY, CDR2 FYNNEI. CDR3: CASNALEGLAGTDTQYF. CDR3 nucleotide sequence: TGTGCCAGCAATGCACTGGAGGGACTAGCGGGCACAGATACGCAGTATTTT.

V is TRBV11-2 and J is TRBJ1-6; possibly TRBD1 for D (6 bases). Germline V gene lookup returns CDR1 SGHAT and CDR2 FQNNGV. V gave up 2 bases and J gave up 0 bases, with 14 bases separating them. There are 18 residues in the CDR3. Here the CDR3 reads CASSLWGPQYSYNSPLHF. DNA of the CDR3: TGTGCCAGCAGCTTATGGGGGCCACAGTACTCCTATAATTCACCCCTCCACTTT.

V is TRBV29-1 and J is TRBJ1-1; no definite D call. The CDR3 spans 13 residues. Germline assignment: CDR1 SQVTM and CDR2 ANQGSEA. The V end was cut by 7 bases, the J end by 1 base, with 13 bases between. As DNA, the CDR3 is TGCAGCGCTAGGACGGGGAGGAACACTGAAGCTTTCTTT. Encoded protein: CSARTGRNTEAFF. Supplemented by reference TRBV29-1 and TRBJ1-1, the full variable domain reads SAVISQKPSRDICQRGTSLTIQCQVDSQVTMMFWYRQQPGQSLTLIATANQGSEATYESGFVIDKFPISRPNLTFSTLTVSNMSPEDSSIYLCSARTGRNTEAFFGQGTRLTVV.

The V and J genes are TRBV3-1 (or the pseudogene TRBV3-2) and TRBJ1-2, with 10 positions matching TRBD1. Germline V gives CDR1 LGHDT, CDR2 YNNKEL (reference sequence). This CDR3 is built from 15 residues. The ends lost 1 base at V and 7 bases at J; junction bases unmatched: 6. CDR3 bases: TGTGCCAGCAGCCAAGCCCCGACAGGGGGCAGTGGCTACACCTTC. Protein sequence: CASSQAPTGGSGYTF.

Written as DNA, the CDR3 is TGTGCCAGCAGTACGACTAGCGGGGGATACTACGAGCAGTACTTC. Protein sequence: CASSTTSGGYYEQYF. The V and J genes are TRBV6-5 and TRBJ2-7; the match to TRBD2 covers 12 bases. Germline assignment: CDR1 MNHEY and CDR2 SVGAGI. The ends lost 5 bases at V and 3 bases at J; junction bases unmatched: 5. The CDR3 is 15 residues long.

V is TRBV5-1 and J is TRBJ1-1; possibly TRBD1 for D (5 bases). Trimming stripped 2 bases from V and 4 bases from J, with 12 bases between. Germline V gene data show CDR1 as SGHRS and CDR2 as YFSETQ. The CDR3 contains 14 residues. The CDR3 DNA reads TGCGCCAGCAGCTTCCAGGGAGGGAGCACTGAAGCTTTCTTT. It codes for CASSFQGGSTEAFF.

The table lists this clone with a count of one. The rearrangement uses TRBV15 and TRBJ1-5; D is perhaps TRBD1 (5 bases). The germline V gene encodes CDR1 LNHNV and CDR2 YYDKDF (reference sequence). The CDR3 loop spans 15 amino acids. The V and J ends lost 0 bases and 4 bases respectively, with 10 bases between them. CDR3 residues: CATSRDPGGNQPQHF. The CDR3 DNA follows: TGTGCCACCAGCAGAGACCCCGGGGGAAATCAGCCCCAGCATTTT.

The rearrangement uses TRBV10-1 and TRBJ2-1; D perhaps matches TRBD2 (5 bases). V was trimmed by 1 base and J by 2 bases, leaving 9 bases between them. This CDR3 region has 15 residues. The germline CDR1 and CDR2 sequences are WNHNN and SYGVQD (reference sequence). The CDR3 nucleotides are TGCGCCAGCAGTGAGTACCGGGGTCCCTACAATGAGCAGTTCTTC. Residues: CASSEYRGPYNEQFF.

The rearrangement uses TRBV6-2 or TRBV6-3 and TRBJ2-7; D gene ambiguous. Germline V gene sequence: CDR1 MNHEY, CDR2 SVGEGT. The CDR3 is 11 amino acids. V lost 6 bases and J lost 4, with 7 bases in between. The CDR3 DNA follows: TGTGCCAGCAGCCAGCGATACGAGCAGTACTTC. It encodes CASSQRYEQYF.

This clone was seen once. This chain links TRBV28 with TRBJ2-7, with TRBD1 matching over 7 bases. The CDR3 has 16 amino acids. CDR1 is MDHEN, CDR2 SYDVKM, per germline. The ends lost 3 bases at V and 3 bases at J; junction bases unmatched: 11. The CDR3, as DNA: TGTGCCAGCAGTTTTAAATCTTGGACAGGTTTCTACGAGCAGTACTTC. It yields the protein CASSFKSWTGFYEQYF.

The chain is built from TRBV7-6 and TRBJ1-4; D is perhaps TRBD1 (5 bases). This CDR3 has 15 residues. Germline V gene data show CDR1 as SGHVS and CDR2 as FNYEAQ. V lost 1 base and J lost 4, with 10 bases in between. The DNA of the CDR3 is TGTGCCAGCAGCTTAGATCAGGGCAATAATGAAAAACTGTTTTTT. This sequence encodes CASSLDQGNNEKLFF.

The chain couples TRBV9 to TRBJ2-5, with D unclear. CDR1 is SGDLS, CDR2 YYNGEE, per germline. The CDR3 is made up of 13 amino acids. Trimming left V 2 bases short and J 3 bases short, with 8 bases between. CDR3 nucleotides: TGTGCCAGCAGCGTTGGCCCAAAAGAGACCCAGTACTTC. Encoded protein: CASSVGPKETQYF.

The rearrangement uses TRBV24-1 and TRBJ2-5; possibly TRBD1 for D (5 bases). Germline loops: CDR1 KGHDR, CDR2 SFDVKD. The CDR3 extends over 15 amino acids. V was cut by 4 bases and J by 1 base, with 12 bases left in between. CDR3 nucleotide sequence: TGTGCCACCAGTGACCGGACAAACCCCCAAGAGACCCAGTACTTC. Translation gives CATSDRTNPQETQYF.

A single count supports this clone. The V and J genes are TRBV7-2 and TRBJ2-7, with TRBD1 matching over 7 bases. Germline V CDR1 and CDR2: SGHTA, FQGNSA. The CDR3 consists of 14 residues. V lost 2 bases, J lost 4 bases, and 5 bases stayed unmatched. In DNA form, the CDR3 reads TGTGCCAGCAGCTTATTAGGGGGCGAGTACGAGCAGTACTTC. This sequence encodes CASSLLGGEYEQYF.

The genes are TRBV5-1 and TRBJ1-6; maybe TRBD1 (6 bases). V dropped 0 bases and J dropped 8 bases, with 9 bases sitting between them. Germline CDR1 reads SGHRS; CDR2 reads YFSETQ. The CDR3 runs 14 residues. In DNA form, the CDR3 reads TGCGCCAGCAGCTTGGAACCAGGGGATTCACCCCTCCACTTT. Residues: CASSLEPGDSPLHF.

The rearrangement links TRBV10-2 to TRBJ1-5; 7 nucleotides agree with TRBD1. The trim removed 10 bases at V and 3 bases at J, leaving 9 bases unmatched. The germline CDR1 and CDR2 sequences are WSHSY and SAAADI. The CDR3 loop spans 14 amino acids. CDR3 bases: TGCGCCATTGGTGTCGACAGGGTCAATCAGCCCCAGCATTTT. Protein sequence: CAIGVDRVNQPQHF.

The J gene is TRBJ2-2, the V gene TRBV30; tentatively, D is TRBD2 (6 bases). The CDR3 consists of 12 residues. The germline V gene has CDR1 GTSNPN and CDR2 SVGIG (reference sequence). V was cut by 2 bases and J by 6 bases, with 7 bases left in between. The chain's CDR3 is CAWSPGAGELFF. The DNA of the CDR3 is TGTGCCTGGAGTCCGGGGGCCGGGGAGCTGTTTTTT.

The chain uses TRBV18 and TRBJ2-3, with 8 bases identical to TRBD1. This CDR3 is built from 18 residues. V shed 3 bases and J 6 bases; nucleotides not matched to a gene: 17. Per germline, CDR1 KGHSH and CDR2 LQKENI. In DNA, the CDR3 is TGTGCCAGCTCACCCCGACCGGGACAGGCTCTGTTGGGGGATACGCAGTATTTT. As protein: CASSPRPGQALLGDTQYF.